This T cell receptor (beta chain) is drawn from a study of monozygotic twins with cystic fibrosis. CDR3 size: 15 residues. V shed 3 bases, J shed 9 bases, and the junction held 11 bases outside the gene matches. CDR1 is MNHNY and CDR2 is SVGAGI in the germline V gene (reference sequence). The data were produced by immunoSEQ multiplex PCR, yet TCRdb's version contains in-frame clones alone and is incomplete. This table has fewer than 10,000 clones, about 98% appearing once. Sequenced input: blood. The V and J genes are TRBV6-6 and TRBJ2-1; 7 bases are a match to TRBD2. The receptor comes from a girl aged 2 to 10 with cystic fibrosis. The CDR3 loop reads CASSYLAGELSEQFF. The CDR3 nucleotides are TGTGCCAGCAGTTATCTGGCGGGAGAATTGAGTGAGCAGTTCTTC.